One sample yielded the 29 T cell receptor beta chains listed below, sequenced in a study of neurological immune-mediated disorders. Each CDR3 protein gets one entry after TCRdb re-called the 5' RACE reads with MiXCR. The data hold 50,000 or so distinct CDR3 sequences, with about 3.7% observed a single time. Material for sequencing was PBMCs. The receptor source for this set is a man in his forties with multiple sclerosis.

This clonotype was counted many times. The CDR3 DNA is TGCGCCAGCAGCTTTTTACGGGACGACAATGAGCAGTTCTTC. This encodes CASSFLRDDNEQFF. The chain uses TRBV5-1 and TRBJ2-1, with D perhaps matching TRBD1 or TRBD2 (5 bases each). The V gene's germline CDR1 is SGHRS and CDR2 YFSETQ. V was clipped by 2 bases and J by 5 bases, with 11 bases between them. The CDR3 is 14 residues long.

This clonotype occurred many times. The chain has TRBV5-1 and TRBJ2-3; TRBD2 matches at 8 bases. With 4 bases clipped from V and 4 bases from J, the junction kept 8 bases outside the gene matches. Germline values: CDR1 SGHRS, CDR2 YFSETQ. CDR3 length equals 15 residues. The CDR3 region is CASSPAGGGPDTQYF. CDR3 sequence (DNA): TGCGCCAGCAGCCCGGCCGGCGGGGGGCCAGATACGCAGTATTTT.

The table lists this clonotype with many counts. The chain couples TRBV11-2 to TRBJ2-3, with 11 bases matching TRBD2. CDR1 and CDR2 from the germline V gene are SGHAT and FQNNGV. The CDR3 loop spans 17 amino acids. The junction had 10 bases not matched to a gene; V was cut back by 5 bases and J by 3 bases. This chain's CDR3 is CASSPRMTSGVTDTQYF. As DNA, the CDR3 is TGTGCCAGCAGCCCCCGCATGACTAGCGGGGTAACAGATACGCAGTATTTT.

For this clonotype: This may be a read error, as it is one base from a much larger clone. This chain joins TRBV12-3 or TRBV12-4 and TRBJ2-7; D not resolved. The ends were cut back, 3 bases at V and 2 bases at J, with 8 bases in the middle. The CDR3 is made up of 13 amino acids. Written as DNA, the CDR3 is TGTGCCAGCAGTTTCAAAGGAGCCTACGAGCAGTACTTC. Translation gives CASSFKGAYEQYF.

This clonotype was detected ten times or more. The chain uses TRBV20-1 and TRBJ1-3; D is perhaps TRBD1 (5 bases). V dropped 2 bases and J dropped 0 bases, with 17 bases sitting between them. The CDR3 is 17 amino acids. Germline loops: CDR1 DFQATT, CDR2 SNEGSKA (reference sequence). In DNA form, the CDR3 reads TGCAGTGCTAGACAGGGTACCTCCCTTAGCTCTGGAAACACCATATATTTT. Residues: CSARQGTSLSSGNTIYF.

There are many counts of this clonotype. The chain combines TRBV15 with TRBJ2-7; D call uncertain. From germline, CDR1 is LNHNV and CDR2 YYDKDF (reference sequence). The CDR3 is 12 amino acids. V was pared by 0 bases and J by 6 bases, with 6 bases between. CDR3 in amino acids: CATSREPPEQYF. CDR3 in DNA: TGTGCCACCAGCAGAGAGCCCCCCGAGCAGTACTTC. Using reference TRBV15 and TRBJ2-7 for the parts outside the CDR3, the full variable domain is DAMVIQNPRYQVTQFGKPVTLSCSQTLNHNVMYWYQQKSSQAPKLLFHYYDKDFNNEADTPDNFQSRRPNTSFCFLDIRSPGLGDTAMYLCATSREPPEQYFGPGTRLTVT.

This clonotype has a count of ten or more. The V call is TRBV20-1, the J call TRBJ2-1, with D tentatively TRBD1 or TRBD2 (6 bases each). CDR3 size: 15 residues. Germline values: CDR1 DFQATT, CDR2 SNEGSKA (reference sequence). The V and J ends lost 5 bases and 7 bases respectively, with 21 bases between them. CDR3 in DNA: TGCAGTGCTCCCCCGAAGGGGGGTCCTCGGAATGAGCAGTTCTTC. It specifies CSAPPKGGPRNEQFF.

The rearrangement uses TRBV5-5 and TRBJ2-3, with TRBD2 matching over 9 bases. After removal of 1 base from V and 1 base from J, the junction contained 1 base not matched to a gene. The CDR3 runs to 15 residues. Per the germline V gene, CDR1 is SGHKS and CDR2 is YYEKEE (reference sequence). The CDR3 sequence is CASSLRGRGTDTQYF. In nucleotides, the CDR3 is TGTGCCAGCAGCTTGCGCGGGAGGGGCACAGATACGCAGTATTTT.

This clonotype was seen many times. The CDR3 DNA is TGTGCCAGCAGCTTCGGCTCCCTGCGCGCGACAACTAATGAAAAACTGTTTTTT. This encodes CASSFGSLRATTNEKLFF. This sequence joins TRBV7-9 and TRBJ1-4; no clear D. Trimming pared 3 bases from V and 0 bases from J, leaving 17 bases between. Germline-derived CDR1 and CDR2 are SEHNR and FQNEAQ (reference sequence). This CDR3 contains 18 residues.

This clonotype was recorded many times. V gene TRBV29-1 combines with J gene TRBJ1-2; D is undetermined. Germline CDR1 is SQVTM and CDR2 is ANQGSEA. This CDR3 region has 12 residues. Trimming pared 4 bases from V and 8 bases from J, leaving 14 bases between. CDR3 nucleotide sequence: TGCAGCGTTGCTTCTTTGAGGTTCGGCTACACCTTC. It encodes CSVASLRFGYTF.

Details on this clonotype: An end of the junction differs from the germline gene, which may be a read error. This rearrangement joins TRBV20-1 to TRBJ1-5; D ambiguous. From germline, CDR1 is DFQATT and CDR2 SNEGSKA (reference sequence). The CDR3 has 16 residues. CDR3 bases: TGCAGTGCTAGAGATCCACAGCTGACTCTGGATCAGCCCCAGAATTTT. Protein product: CSARDPQLTLDQPQNF.

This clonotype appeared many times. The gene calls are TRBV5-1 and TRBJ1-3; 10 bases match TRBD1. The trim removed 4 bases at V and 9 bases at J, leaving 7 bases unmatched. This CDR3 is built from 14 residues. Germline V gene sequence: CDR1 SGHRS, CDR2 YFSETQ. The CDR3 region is CASSVRDRGGTIYF. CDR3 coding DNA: TGCGCCAGCAGCGTGCGGGACAGGGGAGGCACCATATATTTT.

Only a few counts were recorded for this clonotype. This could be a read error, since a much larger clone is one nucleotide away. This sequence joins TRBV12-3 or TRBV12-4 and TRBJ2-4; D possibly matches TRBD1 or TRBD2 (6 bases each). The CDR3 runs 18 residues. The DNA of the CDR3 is TGTGCCAGCAGTTCCCCGGGTGGGGGGCCCCTAGCCAAAAAAATTCAGTACTTC. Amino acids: CASSSPGGGPLAKKIQYF.

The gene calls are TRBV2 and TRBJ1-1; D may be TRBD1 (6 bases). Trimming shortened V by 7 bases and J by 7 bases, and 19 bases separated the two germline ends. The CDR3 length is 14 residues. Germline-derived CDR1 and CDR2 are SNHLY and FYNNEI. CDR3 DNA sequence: TGTGCCAGCATAAGCCGTGGAAGGGACAATGAAGCTTTCTTT. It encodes CASISRGRDNEAFF.

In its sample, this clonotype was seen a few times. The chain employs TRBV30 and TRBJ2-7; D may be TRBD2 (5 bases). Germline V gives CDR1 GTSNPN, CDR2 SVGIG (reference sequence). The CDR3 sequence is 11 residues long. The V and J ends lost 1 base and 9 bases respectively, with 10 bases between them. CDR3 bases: TGTGCCTGGAGTGCCCAGGAGGCGCAGTACTTC. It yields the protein CAWSAQEAQYF.

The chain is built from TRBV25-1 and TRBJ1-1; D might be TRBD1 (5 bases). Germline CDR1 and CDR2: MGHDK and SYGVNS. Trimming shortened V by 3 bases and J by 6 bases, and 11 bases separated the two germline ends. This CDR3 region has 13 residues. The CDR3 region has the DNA TGTGCCAGCAGTGATCCGGGGCTGGCTGAAGCTTTCTTT. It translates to CASSDPGLAEAFF.

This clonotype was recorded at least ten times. The CDR3 protein is CASSQVPGDYNEQFF. The CDR3 region has the DNA TGTGCCAGCAGCCAAGTCCCCGGGGATTACAATGAGCAGTTCTTC. This chain links TRBV14 with TRBJ2-1, with D possibly TRBD2 on 5 matching bases. CDR3 length equals 15 residues. Trimming took off 1 base at V and 4 bases at J, with 11 bases between the two ends. Germline values: CDR1 SGHDN, CDR2 FVKESK.

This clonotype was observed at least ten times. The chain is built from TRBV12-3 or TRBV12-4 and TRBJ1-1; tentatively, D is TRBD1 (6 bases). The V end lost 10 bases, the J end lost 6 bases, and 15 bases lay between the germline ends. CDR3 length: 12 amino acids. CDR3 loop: CATHRVYAEAFF. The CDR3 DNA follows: TGTGCCACCCACAGGGTGTACGCTGAAGCTTTCTTT.

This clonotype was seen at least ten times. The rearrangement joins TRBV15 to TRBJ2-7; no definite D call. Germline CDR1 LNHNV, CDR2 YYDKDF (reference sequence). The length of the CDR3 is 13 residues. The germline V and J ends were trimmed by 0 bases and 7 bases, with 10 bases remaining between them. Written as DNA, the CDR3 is TGTGCCACCAGCAGAGAAGCCCAGTCGGAGCAGTACTTC. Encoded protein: CATSREAQSEQYF.

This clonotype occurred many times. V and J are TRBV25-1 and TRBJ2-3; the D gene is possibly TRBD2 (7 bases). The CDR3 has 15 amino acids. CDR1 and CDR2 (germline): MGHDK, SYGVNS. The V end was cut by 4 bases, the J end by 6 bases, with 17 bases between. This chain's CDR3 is CASSGGGPGKDTQYF. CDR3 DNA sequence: TGTGCCAGCAGTGGCGGGGGCCCTGGTAAGGATACGCAGTATTTT.

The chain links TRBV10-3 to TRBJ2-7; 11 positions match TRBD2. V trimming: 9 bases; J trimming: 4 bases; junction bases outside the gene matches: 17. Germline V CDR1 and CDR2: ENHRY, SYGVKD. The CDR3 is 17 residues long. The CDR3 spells CAIGGGTLAGGTYEQYF. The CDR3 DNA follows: TGTGCCATTGGGGGGGGAACCTTAGCGGGGGGGACATACGAGCAGTACTTC.

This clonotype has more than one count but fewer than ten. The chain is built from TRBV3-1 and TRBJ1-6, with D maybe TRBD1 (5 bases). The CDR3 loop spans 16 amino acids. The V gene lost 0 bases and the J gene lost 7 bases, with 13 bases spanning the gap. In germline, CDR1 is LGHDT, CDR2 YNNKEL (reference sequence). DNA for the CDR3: TGTGCCAGCAGCCAAGAGCCGGCAGGGAGCAATTCACCCCTCCACTTT. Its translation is CASSQEPAGSNSPLHF.

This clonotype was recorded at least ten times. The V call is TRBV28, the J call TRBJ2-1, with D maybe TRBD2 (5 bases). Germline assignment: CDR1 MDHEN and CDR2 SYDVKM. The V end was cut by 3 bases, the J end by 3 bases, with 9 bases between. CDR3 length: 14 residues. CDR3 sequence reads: CASSLVRGYNEQFF. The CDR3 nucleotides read TGTGCCAGCAGTTTGGTCCGGGGCTACAATGAGCAGTTCTTC.

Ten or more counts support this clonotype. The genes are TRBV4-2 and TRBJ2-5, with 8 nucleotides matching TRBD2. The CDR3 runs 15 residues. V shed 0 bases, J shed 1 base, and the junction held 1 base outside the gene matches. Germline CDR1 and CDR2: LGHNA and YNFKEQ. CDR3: CASSQDRGGQETQYF. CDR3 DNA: TGTGCCAGCAGCCAAGATCGGGGGGGCCAAGAGACCCAGTACTTC.

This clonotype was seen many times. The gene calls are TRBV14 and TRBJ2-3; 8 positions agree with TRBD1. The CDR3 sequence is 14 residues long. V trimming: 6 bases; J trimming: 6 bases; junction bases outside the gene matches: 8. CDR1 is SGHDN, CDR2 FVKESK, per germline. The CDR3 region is CASRRTGKGDTQYF. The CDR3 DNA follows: TGTGCCAGCAGGCGGACAGGGAAGGGGGATACGCAGTATTTT.

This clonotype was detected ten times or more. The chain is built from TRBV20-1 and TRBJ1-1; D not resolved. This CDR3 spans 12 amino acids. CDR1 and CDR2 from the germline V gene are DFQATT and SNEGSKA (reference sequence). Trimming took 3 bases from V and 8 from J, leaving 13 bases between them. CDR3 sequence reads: CSASGGRREAFF. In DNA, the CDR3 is TGCAGTGCTAGCGGTGGACGGCGCGAAGCTTTCTTT.

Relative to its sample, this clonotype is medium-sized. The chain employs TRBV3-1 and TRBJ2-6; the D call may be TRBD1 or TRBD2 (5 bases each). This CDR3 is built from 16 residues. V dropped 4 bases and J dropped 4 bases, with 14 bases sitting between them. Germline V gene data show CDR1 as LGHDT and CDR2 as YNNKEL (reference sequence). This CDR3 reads CASSPLGVSGANVLTF. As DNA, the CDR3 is TGTGCCAGCAGCCCACTGGGGGTGTCCGGGGCCAACGTCCTGACTTTC.

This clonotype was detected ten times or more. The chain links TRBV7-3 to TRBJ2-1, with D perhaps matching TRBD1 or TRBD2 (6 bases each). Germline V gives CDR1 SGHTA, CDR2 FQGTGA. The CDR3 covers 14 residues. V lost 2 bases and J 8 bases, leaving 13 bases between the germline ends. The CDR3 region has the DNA TGTGCCAGCAGCTTAGGGGGGCGGGGATATGAGCAGTTCTTC. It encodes CASSLGGRGYEQFF.

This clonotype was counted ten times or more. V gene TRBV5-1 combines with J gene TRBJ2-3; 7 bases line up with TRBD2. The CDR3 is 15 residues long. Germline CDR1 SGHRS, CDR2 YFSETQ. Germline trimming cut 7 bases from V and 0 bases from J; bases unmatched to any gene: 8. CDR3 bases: TGCGCCAGCGCGCTTCAGACTAGCAGCACAGATACGCAGTATTTT. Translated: CASALQTSSTDTQYF.